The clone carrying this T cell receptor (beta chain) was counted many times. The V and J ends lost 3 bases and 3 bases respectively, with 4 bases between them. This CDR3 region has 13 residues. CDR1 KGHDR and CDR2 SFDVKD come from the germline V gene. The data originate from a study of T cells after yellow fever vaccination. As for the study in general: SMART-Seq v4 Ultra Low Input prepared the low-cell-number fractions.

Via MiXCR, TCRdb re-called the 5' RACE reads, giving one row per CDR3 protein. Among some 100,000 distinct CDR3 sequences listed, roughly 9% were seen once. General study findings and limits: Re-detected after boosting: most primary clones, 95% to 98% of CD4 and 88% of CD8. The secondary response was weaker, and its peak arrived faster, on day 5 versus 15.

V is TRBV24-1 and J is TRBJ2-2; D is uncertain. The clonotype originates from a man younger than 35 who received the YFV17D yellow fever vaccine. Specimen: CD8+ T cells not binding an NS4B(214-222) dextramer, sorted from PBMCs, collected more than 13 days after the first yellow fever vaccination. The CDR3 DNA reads TGTGCCACCAGTGATCACGACACCGGGGAGCTGTTTTTT. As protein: CATSDHDTGELFF.